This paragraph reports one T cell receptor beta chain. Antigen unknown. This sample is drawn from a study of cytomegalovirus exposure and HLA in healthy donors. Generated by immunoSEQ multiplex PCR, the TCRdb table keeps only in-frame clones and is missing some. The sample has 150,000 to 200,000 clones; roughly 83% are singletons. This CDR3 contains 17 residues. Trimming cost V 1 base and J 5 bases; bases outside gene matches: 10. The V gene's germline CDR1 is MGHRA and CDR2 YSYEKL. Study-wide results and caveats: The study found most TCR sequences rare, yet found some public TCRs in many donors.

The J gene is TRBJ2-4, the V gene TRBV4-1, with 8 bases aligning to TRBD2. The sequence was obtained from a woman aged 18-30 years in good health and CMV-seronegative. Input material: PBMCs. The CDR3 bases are TGCGCCAGCAGCCAAGGCCTTTTGGCGGGGGGCCAAAACATTCAGTACTTC. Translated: CASSQGLLAGGQNIQYF.